This T cell receptor (beta chain) was retrieved from a study of blood T cell repertoires in COVID-19. Study overall: The samples span acute and convalescent COVID-19 from the United States, Italy and Spain.

V shed 5 bases and J 13 bases; nucleotides not matched to a gene: 7. Germline CDR1 SGHVS, CDR2 FQNEAQ. The CDR3 is 13 amino acids. This table comes from immunoSEQ multiplex PCR, and its TCRdb copy is limited to in-frame clones, with some not included. The table lists a few hundred thousand clones, 89% of them singletons, with less than 1% in the top ten. Sequencing was carried out using peripheral blood. The chain is built from TRBV7-8 and TRBJ2-1; TRBD2 matches 11 bases. The receptor was derived from a woman between 40 and 55 years old who had recovered from COVID-19. This CDR3 reads CASSPGTSGSQFF. As DNA, the CDR3 is TGTGCCAGCAGCCCCGGGACTAGCGGTTCCCAGTTCTTC. Based on the CDR3 plus reference TRBV7-8 and TRBJ2-1, the full variable domain is GAGVSQSPRYKVAKRGQDVALRCDPISGHVSLFWYQQALGQGPEFLTYFQNEAQLDKSGLPSDRFFAERPEGSVSTLKIQRTQQEDSAVYLCASSPGTSGSQFFGPGTRLTVL.